The subject of this entry is one T cell receptor beta chain. The sample belongs to a study of blood T cell repertoires in COVID-19. Authors' processing steps: Amplification from reference gene primers served as the basis for estimated nucleated cell counts. Generated by immunoSEQ multiplex PCR, the TCRdb table keeps only in-frame clones and is missing some. D and trimming come from the DNA, and the V and J calls and clone size come from that table. The sample has under 250,000 clones; 70% to 90% are singletons. The CDR3 loop spans 13 amino acids. V gave up 0 bases and J gave up 12 bases, with 14 bases separating them. Germline V gene sequence: CDR1 KGHSH, CDR2 LQKENI.

The rearrangement links TRBV18 to TRBJ1-2; D is uncertain. The sequence derives from a woman between 65 and 79 years old with active or convalescent COVID-19. The sequenced sample was peripheral blood. For the CDR3, the DNA is TGTGCCAGCTCACCACCGGGAGGAGCATCCAACACCTTC. This codes for CASSPPGGASNTF.